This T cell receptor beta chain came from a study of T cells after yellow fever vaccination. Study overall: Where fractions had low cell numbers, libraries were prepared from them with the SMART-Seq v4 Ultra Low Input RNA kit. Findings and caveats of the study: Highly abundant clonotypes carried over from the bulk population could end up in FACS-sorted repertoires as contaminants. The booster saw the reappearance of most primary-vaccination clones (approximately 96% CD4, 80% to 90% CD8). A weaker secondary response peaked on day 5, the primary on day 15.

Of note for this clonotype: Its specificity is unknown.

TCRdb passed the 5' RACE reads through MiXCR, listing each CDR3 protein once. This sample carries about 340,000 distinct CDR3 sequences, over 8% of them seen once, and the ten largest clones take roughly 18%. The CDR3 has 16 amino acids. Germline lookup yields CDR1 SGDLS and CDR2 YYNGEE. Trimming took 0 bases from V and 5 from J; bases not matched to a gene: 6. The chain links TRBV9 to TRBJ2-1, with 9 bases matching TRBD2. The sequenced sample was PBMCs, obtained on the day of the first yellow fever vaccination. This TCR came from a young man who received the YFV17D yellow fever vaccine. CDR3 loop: CASSVEVAGAHNEQFF. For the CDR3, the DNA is TGTGCCAGCAGCGTAGAGGTAGCGGGGGCTCACAATGAGCAGTTCTTC.